These T cell receptor beta chains were read from a single sample in a study of blood T cell repertoires in COVID-19. Profiled with immunoSEQ multiplex PCR; TCRdb holds only in-frame clones, not every one. Of 50,000 or so clones listed, roughly four fifths are singletons. Sequenced material: peripheral blood. All receptors come from a woman in her sixties or seventies with acute or convalescent COVID-19. The CDR3 runs from the conserved cysteine through the conserved F or W. For some rows the clone size is stated as once, few or many, or as a class when expanded; others skip it.

TRBJ2-1 | TRBV29-1 | NA | CSVPDRVSYNEQFF
TRBJ1-1 | TRBV5-1 | NA | CASSLGVLTGRSDTEAFF
TRBJ1-1 | TRBV30 | NA | CAWTGEGHTEAFF
TRBJ2-2 | TRBV7-9 | NA | CASSLLEGGELFF
TRBJ2-3 | TRBV24-1 | NA | CATGSTSNEIYTQYF
TRBJ2-1 | TRBV18 | NA | CASSLSSGRANEQFF
TRBJ2-3 | TRBV30 | NA | CAWSPGQASDTQYF
TRBJ2-1 | TRBV27 | NA | CASSRYDYRPGLAASSYNEQFF
TRBJ1-1 | TRBV5-6 | NA | CASSYDSNTEAFF
TRBJ2-1 | TRBV6-1 | few | CASSELAGGNNEQFF
TRBJ1-4 | TRBV4-1 | NA | CASSQLNRDRVYEKLFF
TRBJ1-2 | TRBV5-4 | NA | CASSLPGQVYGYTF
TRBJ2-2 | TRBV30 | NA | CAWRKSGFGTGELFF
TRBJ1-1 | TRBV9 | NA | CASSTDRSHTEAFF
TRBJ2-4 | TRBV7-9 | NA | CASSPTGNQNIQYF
TRBJ1-2 | TRBV12-3/TRBV12-4 | NA | CASSPWQGRGYTF
TRBJ1-1 | TRBV29-1 | NA | CSALRSEAFF
TRBJ2-5 | TRBV11-2 | NA | CASSADREAGTQYF
TRBJ1-2 | TRBV9 | NA | CASSAGTPANYGYTF
TRBJ1-1 | TRBV5-1 | once | CASSLSLDRDAFF
TRBJ2-2 | TRBV6-6 | NA | CASSYNRGQTGELFF
TRBJ1-6 | TRBV14 | NA | CASSHRDTYSPLHF
TRBJ2-7 | TRBV28 | once | CASHTTGTGKQYF
TRBJ2-7 | TRBV5-1 | NA | CASSRTGQETYEQYF
TRBJ1-1 | TRBV6-1 | few | CASSEVGTNTEAFF
TRBJ1-3 | TRBV5-4 | NA | CASSTSDRRGNTIYF
TRBJ1-5 | TRBV9 | NA | CASSPEGIGNQPQHF
TRBJ2-2 | TRBV13 | once | CASSLARAGELFF
TRBJ1-3 | TRBV18 | NA | CASQGDGSGNTIYF
TRBJ2-4 | TRBV10-2 | NA | CASSAGLAGTLAKNIQYF
TRBJ1-6 | TRBV5-5 | NA | CASSSSTTGSSPLHF
TRBJ2-3 | TRBV3-1/TRBV3-2 | NA | CASSQASGNTDTQYF
TRBJ1-1 | TRBV18 | NA | CASSRRRGSDTEAFF
TRBJ2-1 | TRBV24-1 | NA | CATSDFSGGHLYEQFF